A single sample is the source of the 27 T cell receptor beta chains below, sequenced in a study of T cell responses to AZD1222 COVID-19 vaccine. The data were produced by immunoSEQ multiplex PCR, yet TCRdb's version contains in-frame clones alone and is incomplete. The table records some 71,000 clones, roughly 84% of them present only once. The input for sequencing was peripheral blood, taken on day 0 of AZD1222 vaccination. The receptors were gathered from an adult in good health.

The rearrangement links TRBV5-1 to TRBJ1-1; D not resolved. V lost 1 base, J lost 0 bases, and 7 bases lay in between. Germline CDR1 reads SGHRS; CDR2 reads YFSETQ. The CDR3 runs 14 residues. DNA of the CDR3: TGCGCCAGCAGCTTGTACAGCATGAACACTGAAGCTTTCTTT. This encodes CASSLYSMNTEAFF.

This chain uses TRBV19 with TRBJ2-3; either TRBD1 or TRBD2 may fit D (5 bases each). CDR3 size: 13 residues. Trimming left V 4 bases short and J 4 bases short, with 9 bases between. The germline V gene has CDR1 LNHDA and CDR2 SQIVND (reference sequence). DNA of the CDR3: TGTGCCAGTAGTACCCAGGGAGCAGATACGCAGTATTTT. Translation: CASSTQGADTQYF.

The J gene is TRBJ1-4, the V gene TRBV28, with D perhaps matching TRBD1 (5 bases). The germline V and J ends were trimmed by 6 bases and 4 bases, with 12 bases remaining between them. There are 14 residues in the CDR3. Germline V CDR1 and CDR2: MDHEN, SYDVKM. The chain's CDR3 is CASRGPGGNEKLFF. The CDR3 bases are TGTGCCAGCAGGGGGCCGGGGGGTAATGAAAAACTGTTTTTT. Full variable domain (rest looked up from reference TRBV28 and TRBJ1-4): DVKVTQSSRYLVKRTGEKVFLECVQDMDHENMFWYRQDPGLGLRLIYFSYDVKMKEKGDIPEGYSVSREKKERFSLILESASTNQTSMYLCASRGPGGNEKLFFGSGTQLSVL.

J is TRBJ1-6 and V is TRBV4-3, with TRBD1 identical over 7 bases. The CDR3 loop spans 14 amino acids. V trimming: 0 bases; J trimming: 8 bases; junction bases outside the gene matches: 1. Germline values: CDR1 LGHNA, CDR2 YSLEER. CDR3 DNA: TGCGCCAGCAGCCAAGACAGGGGGTATTCACCCCTCCACTTT. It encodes CASSQDRGYSPLHF.

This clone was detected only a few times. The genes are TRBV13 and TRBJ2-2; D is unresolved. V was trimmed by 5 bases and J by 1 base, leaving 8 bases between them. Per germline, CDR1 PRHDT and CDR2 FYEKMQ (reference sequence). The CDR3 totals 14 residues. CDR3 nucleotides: TGTGCCAGCAGCAAACAGCGGAACACCGGGGAGCTGTTTTTT. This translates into CASSKQRNTGELFF.

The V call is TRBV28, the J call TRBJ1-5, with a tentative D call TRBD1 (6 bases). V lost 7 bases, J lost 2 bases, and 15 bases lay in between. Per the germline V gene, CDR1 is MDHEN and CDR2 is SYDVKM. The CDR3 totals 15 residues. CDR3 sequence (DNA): TGTGCCAGCACCCCCCTCGGGGGGCGCAATCAGCCCCAGCATTTT. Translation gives CASTPLGGRNQPQHF. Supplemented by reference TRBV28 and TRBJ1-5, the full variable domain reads DVKVTQSSRYLVKRTGEKVFLECVQDMDHENMFWYRQDPGLGLRLIYFSYDVKMKEKGDIPEGYSVSREKKERFSLILESASTNQTSMYLCASTPLGGRNQPQHFGDGTRLSIL.

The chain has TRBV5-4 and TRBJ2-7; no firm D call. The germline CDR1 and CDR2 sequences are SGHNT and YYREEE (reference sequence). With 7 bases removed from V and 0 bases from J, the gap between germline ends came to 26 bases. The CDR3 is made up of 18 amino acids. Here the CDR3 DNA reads TGTGCCAGCCGCCCGTTTTGTCTATTCGACGAGAGCTCCTACGAGCAGTACTTC. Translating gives CASRPFCLFDESSYEQYF.

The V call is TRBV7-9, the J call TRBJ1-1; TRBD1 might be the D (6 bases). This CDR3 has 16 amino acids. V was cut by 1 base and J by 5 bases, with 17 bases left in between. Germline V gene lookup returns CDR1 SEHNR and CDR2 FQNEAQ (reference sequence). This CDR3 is CASSLGRLGRGTEAFF. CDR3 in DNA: TGTGCCAGCAGCTTAGGTCGGCTTGGCAGGGGAACTGAAGCTTTCTTT.

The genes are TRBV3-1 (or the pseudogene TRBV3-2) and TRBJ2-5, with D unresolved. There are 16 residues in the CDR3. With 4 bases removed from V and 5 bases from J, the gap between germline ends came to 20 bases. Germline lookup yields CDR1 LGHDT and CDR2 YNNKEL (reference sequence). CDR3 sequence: CASSRQYQSKTETQYF. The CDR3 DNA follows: TGTGCCAGCAGCCGTCAATACCAGAGCAAAACGGAGACCCAGTACTTC.

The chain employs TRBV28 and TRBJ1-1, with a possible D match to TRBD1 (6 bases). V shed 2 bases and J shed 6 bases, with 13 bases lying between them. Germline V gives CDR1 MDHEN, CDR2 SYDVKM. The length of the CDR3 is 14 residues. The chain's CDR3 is CASSLIDGGSEAFF. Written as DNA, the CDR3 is TGTGCCAGCAGTTTAATTGACGGGGGCTCTGAAGCTTTCTTT.

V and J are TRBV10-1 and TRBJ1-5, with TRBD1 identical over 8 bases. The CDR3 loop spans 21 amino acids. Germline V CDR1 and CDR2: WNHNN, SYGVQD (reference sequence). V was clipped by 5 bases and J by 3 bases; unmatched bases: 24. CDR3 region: CASSKIRRTGRVTSPNQPQHF. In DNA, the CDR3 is TGCGCCAGCAGTAAGATTAGACGGACAGGGAGGGTTACTTCCCCCAATCAGCCCCAGCATTTT.

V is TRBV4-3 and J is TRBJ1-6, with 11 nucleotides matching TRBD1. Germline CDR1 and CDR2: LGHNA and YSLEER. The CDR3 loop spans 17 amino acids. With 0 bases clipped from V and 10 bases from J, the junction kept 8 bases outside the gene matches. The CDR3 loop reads CASSQEIGQGAGSPLHF. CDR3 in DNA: TGCGCCAGCAGCCAAGAGATCGGACAGGGGGCGGGATCACCCCTCCACTTT.

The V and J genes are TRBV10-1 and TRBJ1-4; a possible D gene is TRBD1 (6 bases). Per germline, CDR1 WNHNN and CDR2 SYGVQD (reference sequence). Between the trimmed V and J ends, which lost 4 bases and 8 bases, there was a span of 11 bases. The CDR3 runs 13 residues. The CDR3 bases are TGCGCCAGCAGTGCGGGGGCTTGGGAAAAACTGTTTTTT. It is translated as CASSAGAWEKLFF.

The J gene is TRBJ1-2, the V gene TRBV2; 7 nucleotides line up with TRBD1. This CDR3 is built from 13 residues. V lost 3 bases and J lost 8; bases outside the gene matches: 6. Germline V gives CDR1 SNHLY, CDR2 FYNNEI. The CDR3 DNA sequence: TGTGCCAGCAGTGACAGTGGACAGGAGGGCTACACCTTC. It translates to CASSDSGQEGYTF.

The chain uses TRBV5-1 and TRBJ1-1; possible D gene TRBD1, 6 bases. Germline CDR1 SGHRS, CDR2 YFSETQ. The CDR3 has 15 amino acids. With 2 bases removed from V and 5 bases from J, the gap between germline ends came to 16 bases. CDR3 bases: TGCGCCAGCAGCTTTTCAGGGGCGGGTGGGACTGAAGCTTTCTTT. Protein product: CASSFSGAGGTEAFF.

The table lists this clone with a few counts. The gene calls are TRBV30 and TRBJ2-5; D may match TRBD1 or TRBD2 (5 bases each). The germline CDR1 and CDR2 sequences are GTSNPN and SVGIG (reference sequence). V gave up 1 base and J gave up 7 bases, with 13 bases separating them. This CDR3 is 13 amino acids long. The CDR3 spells CAWSDGARGTQYF. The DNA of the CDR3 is TGTGCCTGGAGTGATGGGGCCCGGGGGACCCAGTACTTC.

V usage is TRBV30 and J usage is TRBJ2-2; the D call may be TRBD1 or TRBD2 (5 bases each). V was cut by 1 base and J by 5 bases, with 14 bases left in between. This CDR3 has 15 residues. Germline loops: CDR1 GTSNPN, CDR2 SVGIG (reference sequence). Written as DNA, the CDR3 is TGTGCCTGGAGTGCGGGACGGACGACGACCGGGGAGCTGTTTTTT. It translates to CAWSAGRTTTGELFF.

The CDR3 sequence: CASSQDGGYYGYTF. CDR3 DNA: TGTGCCAGCAGCCAAGACGGCGGATACTATGGCTACACCTTC. V and J are TRBV16 and TRBJ1-2; no reliable D call. The V gene's germline CDR1 is KGHSY and CDR2 FQNENV. The CDR3 is 14 residues long. The V end was cut by 2 bases, the J end by 3 bases, with 10 bases between.

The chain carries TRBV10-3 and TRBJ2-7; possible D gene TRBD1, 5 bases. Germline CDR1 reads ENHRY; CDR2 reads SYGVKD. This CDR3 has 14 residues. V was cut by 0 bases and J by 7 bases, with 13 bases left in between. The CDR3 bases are TGTGCCATCAGTGAGTCGGTAGGGGTATGGGAGCAGTACTTC. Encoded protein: CAISESVGVWEQYF.

The CDR3 DNA reads as TGTGCCAGCAGCTTGGGTAGGGGGGGCACCGGGGAGCTGTTTTTT. Its translation: CASSLGRGGTGELFF. This rearrangement joins TRBV5-4 to TRBJ2-2; a weak D match, TRBD2 (7 bases). CDR3 length equals 15 residues. The germline V gene encodes CDR1 SGHNT and CDR2 YYREEE (reference sequence). Deletions cut 0 bases from V and 4 bases from J, with 10 bases between.

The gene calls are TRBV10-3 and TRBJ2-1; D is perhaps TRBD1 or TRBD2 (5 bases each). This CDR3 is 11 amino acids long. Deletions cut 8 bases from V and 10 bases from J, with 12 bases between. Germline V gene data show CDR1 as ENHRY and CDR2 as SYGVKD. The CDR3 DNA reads TGTGCCATCGGGGGTCGGATCGAGCAGTTCTTC. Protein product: CAIGGRIEQFF.

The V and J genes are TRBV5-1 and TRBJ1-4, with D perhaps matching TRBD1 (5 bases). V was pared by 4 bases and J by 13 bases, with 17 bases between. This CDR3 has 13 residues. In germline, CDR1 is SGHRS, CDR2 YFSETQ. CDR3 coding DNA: TGCGCCAGCAGCCTATCAGACCGGGGGGGACTGTTTTTT. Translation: CASSLSDRGGLFF. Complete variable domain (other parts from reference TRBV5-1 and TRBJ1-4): KAGVTQTPRYLIKTRGQQVTLSCSPISGHRSVSWYQQTPGQGLQFLFEYFSETQRNKGNFPGRFSGRQFSNSRSEMNVSTLELGDSALYLCASSLSDRGGLFFGSGTQLSVL.

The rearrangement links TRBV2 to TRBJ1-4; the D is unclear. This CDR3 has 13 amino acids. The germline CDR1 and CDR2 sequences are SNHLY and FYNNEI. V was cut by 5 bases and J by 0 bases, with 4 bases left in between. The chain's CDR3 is CASSRSTNEKLFF. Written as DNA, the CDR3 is TGTGCCAGCAGTCGATCAACTAATGAAAAACTGTTTTTT.

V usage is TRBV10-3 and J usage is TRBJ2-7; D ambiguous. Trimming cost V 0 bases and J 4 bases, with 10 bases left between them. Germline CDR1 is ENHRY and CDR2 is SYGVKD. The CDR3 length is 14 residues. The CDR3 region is CAISESMVAYEQYF. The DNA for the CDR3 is TGTGCCATCAGTGAGTCGATGGTGGCTTACGAGCAGTACTTC.

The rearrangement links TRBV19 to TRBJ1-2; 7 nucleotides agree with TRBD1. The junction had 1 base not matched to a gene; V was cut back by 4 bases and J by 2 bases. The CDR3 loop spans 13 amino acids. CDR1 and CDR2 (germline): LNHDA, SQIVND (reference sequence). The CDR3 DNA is TGTGCCAGTAGTAGGACAGGAAACTATGGCTACACCTTC. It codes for CASSRTGNYGYTF.

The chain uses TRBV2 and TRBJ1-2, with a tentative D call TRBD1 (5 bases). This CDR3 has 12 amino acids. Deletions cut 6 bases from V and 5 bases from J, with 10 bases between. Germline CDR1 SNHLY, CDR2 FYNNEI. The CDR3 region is CASRRGGYGYTF. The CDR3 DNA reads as TGTGCCAGCAGGCGGGGGGGGTATGGCTACACCTTC.

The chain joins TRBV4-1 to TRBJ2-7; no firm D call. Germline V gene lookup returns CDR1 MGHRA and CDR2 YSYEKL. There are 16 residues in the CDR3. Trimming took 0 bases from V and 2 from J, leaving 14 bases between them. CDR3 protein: CASSQEYLGQTYEQYF. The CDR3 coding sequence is TGCGCCAGCAGCCAAGAGTATCTTGGGCAGACCTACGAGCAGTACTTC.